This T cell receptor (beta chain) was retrieved from a study of Ad26.COV2.S vaccination and SARS-CoV-2 variants. Assay used: immunoSEQ multiplex PCR; TCRdb lists only in-frame clones, some missing. The sample contains around 500,000 clones, 80% to 90% of which appear only once. V was clipped by 5 bases and J by 7 bases, with 14 bases between them. The CDR3 sequence is 13 residues long. In germline, CDR1 is WSHSY, CDR2 SAAADI. Treatment given: about 20 received Ad26.COV2.S at low or high dose, single or two shots; several received placebo; per-sample allocation not given. Day 63 after the first vaccine or placebo injection was the time point for sampling.

This sample comprised peripheral blood, obtained in a trial of Ad26.COV2.S vaccine versus placebo. This clonotype was sampled from a person between 18 and 65 years old who received the Ad26.COV2.S COVID-19 vaccine or a placebo. V usage is TRBV10-2 and J usage is TRBJ2-5; possibly TRBD1 for D (6 bases). The CDR3 sequence: CASSQQGGGTQYF. The CDR3 bases are TGCGCCAGCAGTCAACAGGGTGGTGGGACCCAGTACTTC.